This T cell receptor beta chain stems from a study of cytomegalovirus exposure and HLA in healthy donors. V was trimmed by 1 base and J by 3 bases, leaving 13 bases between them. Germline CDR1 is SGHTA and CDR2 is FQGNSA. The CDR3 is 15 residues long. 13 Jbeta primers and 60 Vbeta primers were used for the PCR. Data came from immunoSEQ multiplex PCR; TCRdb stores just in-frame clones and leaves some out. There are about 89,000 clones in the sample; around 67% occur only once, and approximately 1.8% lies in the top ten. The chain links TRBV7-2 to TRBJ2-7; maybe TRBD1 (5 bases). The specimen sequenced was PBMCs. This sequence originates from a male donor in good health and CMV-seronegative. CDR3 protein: CASSLVRVGHYEQYF. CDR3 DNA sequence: TGTGCCAGCAGCTTAGTAAGGGTTGGACACTACGAGCAGTACTTC.